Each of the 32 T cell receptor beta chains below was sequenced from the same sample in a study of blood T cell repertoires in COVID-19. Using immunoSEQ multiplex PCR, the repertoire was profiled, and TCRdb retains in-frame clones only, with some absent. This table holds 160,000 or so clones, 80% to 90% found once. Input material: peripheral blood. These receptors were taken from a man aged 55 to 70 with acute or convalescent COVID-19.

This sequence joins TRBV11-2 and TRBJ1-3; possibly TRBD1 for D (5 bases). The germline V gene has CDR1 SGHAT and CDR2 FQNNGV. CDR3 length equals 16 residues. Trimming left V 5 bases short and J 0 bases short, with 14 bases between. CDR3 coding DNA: TGTGCCAGCAGCCCGAGACAGATACTCTCTGGAAACACCATATATTTT. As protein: CASSPRQILSGNTIYF.

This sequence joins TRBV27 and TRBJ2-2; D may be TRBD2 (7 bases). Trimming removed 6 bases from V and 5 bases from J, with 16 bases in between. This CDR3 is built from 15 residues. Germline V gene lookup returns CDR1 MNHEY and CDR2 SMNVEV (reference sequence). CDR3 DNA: TGTGCCAGCAGGACGAGGGGGGGGTGGACCGGGGAGCTGTTTTTT. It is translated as CASRTRGGWTGELFF.

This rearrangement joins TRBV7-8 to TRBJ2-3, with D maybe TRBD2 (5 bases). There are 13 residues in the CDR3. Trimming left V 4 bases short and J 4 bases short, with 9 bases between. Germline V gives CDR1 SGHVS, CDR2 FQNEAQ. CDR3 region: CASSSRTADTQYF. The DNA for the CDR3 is TGTGCCAGCAGCTCAAGGACTGCAGATACGCAGTATTTT.

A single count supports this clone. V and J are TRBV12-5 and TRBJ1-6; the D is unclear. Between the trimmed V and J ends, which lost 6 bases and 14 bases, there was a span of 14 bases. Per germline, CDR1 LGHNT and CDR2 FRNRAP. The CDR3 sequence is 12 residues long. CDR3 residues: CASGEAAATLHF. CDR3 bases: TGTGCTAGTGGGGAGGCCGCCGCCACCCTCCACTTT.

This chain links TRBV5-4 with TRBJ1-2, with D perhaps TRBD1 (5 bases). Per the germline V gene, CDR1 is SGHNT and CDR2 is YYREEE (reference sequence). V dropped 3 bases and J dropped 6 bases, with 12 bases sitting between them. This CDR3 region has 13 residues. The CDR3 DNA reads TGTGCCAGCAGCTCGAGGAGGGGAGATGGCTACACCTTC. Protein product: CASSSRRGDGYTF.

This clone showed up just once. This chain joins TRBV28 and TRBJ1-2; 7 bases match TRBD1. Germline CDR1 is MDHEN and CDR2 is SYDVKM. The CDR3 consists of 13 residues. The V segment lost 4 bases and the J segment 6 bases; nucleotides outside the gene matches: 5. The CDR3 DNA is TGTGCCAGCAGTTGGACAGGTCAAGATGGCTACACCTTC. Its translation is CASSWTGQDGYTF.

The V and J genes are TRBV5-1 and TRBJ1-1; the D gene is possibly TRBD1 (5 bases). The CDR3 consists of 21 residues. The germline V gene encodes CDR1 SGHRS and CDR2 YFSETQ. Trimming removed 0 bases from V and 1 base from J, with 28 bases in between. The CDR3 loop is CASSLAVVQADLPGSNTEAFF. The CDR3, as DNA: TGCGCCAGCAGCTTGGCTGTTGTACAGGCGGACCTACCGGGCTCGAACACTGAAGCTTTCTTT.

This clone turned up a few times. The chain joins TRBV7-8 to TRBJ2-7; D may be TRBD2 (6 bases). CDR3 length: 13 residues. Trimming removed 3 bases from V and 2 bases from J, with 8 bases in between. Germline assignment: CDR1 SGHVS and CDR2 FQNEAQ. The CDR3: CASSFGGAYEQYF. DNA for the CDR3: TGTGCCAGCAGCTTCGGAGGGGCCTACGAGCAGTACTTC.

This chain's CDR3 is CASSLTQGATGYTF. The CDR3 DNA is TGTGCCAGCAGTTTAACCCAGGGGGCCACTGGCTACACCTTC. The chain employs TRBV27 and TRBJ1-2; 8 bases map to TRBD1. The germline V gene encodes CDR1 MNHEY and CDR2 SMNVEV (reference sequence). Trimming at V came to 2 bases and at J to 7 bases, leaving 6 bases not matched to a gene. There are 14 residues in the CDR3.

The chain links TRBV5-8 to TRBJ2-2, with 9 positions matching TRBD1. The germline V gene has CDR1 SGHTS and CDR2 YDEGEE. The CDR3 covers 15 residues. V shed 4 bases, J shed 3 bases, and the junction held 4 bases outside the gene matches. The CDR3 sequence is CASSPTGGHTGELFF. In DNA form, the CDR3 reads TGTGCCAGCAGCCCGACAGGGGGTCACACCGGGGAGCTGTTTTTT.

The CDR3 protein is CASSQVRNTEAFF. CDR3 sequence (DNA): TGTGCCAGCAGCCAAGTGAGGAACACTGAAGCTTTCTTT. V usage is TRBV3-1 (or the pseudogene TRBV3-2) and J usage is TRBJ1-1, with D uncertain. This CDR3 has 13 residues. Trimming cost V 1 base and J 1 base, with 4 bases left between them. CDR1 and CDR2 (germline): LGHDT, YNNKEL (reference sequence).

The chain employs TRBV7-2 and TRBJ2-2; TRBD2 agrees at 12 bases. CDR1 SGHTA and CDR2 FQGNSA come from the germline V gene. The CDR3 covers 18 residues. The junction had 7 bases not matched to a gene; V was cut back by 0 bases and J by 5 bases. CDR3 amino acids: CASSLALGTSGGTGELFF. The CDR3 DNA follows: TGTGCCAGCAGCTTAGCTCTCGGCACTAGCGGGGGGACCGGGGAGCTGTTTTTT.

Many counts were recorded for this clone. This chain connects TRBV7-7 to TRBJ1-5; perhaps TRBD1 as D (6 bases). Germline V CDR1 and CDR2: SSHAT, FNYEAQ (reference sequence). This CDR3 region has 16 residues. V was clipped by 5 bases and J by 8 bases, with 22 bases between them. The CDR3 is CASSIEGGTAKKPQHF. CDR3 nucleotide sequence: TGTGCCAGCAGCATAGAAGGGGGTACAGCAAAAAAGCCCCAGCATTTT. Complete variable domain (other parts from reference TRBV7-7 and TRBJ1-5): GAGVSQSPRYKVTKRGQDVTLRCDPISSHATLYWYQQALGQGPEFLTYFNYEAQPDKSGLPSDRFSAERPEGSISTLTIQRTEQRDSAMYRCASSIEGGTAKKPQHFGDGTRLSIL.

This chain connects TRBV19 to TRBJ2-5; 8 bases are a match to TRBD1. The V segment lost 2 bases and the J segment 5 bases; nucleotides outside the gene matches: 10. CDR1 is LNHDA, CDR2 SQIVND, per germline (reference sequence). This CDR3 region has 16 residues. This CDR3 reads CASSIPQGASFETQYF. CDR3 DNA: TGTGCCAGTAGTATACCTCAGGGGGCCTCCTTCGAGACCCAGTACTTC. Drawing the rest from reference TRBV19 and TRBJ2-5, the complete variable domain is DGGITQSPKYLFRKEGQNVTLSCEQNLNHDAMYWYRQDPGQGLRLIYYSQIVNDFQKGDIAEGYSVSREKKESFPLTVTSAQKNPTAFYLCASSIPQGASFETQYFGPGTRLLVL.

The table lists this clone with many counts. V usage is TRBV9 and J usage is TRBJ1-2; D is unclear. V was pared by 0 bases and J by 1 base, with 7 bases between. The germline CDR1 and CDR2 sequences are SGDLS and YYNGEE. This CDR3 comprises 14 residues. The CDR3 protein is CASSVDIFNYGYTF. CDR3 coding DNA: TGTGCCAGCAGCGTAGATATATTTAACTATGGCTACACCTTC.

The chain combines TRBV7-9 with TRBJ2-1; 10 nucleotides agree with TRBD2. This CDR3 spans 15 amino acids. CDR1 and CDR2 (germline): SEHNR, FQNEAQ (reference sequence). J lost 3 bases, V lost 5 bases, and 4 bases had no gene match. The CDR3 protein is CASSPKRGGYNEQFF. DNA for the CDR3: TGTGCCAGCAGCCCAAAGCGGGGGGGCTACAATGAGCAGTTCTTC.

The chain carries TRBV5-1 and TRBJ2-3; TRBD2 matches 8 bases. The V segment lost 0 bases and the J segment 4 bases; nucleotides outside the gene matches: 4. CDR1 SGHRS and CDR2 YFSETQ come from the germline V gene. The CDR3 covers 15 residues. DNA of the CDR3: TGCGCCAGCAGCTTGGCCATGGGACTAGCAGATACGCAGTATTTT. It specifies CASSLAMGLADTQYF.

This CDR3 is CASSPGGASEQFF. CDR3 DNA sequence: TGTGCCAGCAGCCCCGGCGGGGCCTCAGAGCAGTTCTTC. The chain couples TRBV4-2 to TRBJ2-1; possibly TRBD2 for D (6 bases). CDR3 size: 13 residues. From germline, CDR1 is LGHNA and CDR2 YNFKEQ. V lost 4 bases to trimming and J lost 10 bases, with 14 bases between them.

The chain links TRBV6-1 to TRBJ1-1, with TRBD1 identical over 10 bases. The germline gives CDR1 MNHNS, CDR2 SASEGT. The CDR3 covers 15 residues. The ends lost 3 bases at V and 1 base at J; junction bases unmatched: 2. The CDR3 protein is CASSERTGGNTEAFF. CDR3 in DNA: TGTGCCAGCAGTGAGAGGACAGGGGGGAACACTGAAGCTTTCTTT.

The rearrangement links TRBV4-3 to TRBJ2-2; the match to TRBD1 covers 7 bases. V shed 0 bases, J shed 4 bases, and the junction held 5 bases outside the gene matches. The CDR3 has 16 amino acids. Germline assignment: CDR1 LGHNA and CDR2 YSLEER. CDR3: CASSQDRTGLTGELFF. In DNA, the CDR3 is TGCGCCAGCAGCCAAGATCGGACAGGCCTCACCGGGGAGCTGTTTTTT.

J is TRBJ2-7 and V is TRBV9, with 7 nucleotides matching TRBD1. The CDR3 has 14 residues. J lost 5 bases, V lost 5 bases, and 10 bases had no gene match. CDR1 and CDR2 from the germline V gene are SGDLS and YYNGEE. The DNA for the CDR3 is TGTGCCAGCAGTGCCGACAGGGATGGAGACGAGCAGTACTTC. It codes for CASSADRDGDEQYF. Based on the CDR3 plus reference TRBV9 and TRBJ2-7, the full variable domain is DSGVTQTPKHLITATGQRVTLRCSPRSGDLSVYWYQQSLDQGLQFLIQYYNGEERAKGNILERFSAQQFPDLHSELNLSSLELGDSALYFCASSADRDGDEQYFGPGTRLTVT.

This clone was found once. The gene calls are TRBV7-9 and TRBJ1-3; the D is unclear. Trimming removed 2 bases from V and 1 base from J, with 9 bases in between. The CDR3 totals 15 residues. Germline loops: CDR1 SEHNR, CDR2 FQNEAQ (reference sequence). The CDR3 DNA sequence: TGTGCCAGCAGCTTATCGAGAGGATCTGGAAACACCATATATTTT. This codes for CASSLSRGSGNTIYF.

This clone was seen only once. DNA for the CDR3: TGTGCCAGCAGGGAACGACCGGGGGGCACTGAAGCTTTCTTT. Protein sequence: CASRERPGGTEAFF. This chain connects TRBV2 to TRBJ1-1; tentative D call: TRBD1 (5 bases). The V end was cut by 6 bases, the J end by 4 bases, with 15 bases between. The germline CDR1 and CDR2 sequences are SNHLY and FYNNEI. The CDR3 has 14 amino acids.

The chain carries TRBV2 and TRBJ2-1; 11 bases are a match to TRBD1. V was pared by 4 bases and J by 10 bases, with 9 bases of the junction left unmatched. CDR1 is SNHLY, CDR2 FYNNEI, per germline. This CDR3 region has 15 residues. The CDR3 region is CASSGDRGDGKEQFF. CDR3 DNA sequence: TGTGCCAGCAGTGGGGACAGGGGGGATGGGAAGGAGCAGTTCTTC.

CDR3 in amino acids: CARGSCFF. CDR3 bases: TGTGCCCGCGGGAGTTGTTTCTTC. The chain recombines TRBV12-3 or TRBV12-4 with TRBJ2-1; 7 bases map to TRBD2. This CDR3 has 8 residues. The junction had 5 bases not matched to a gene; V was cut back by 11 bases and J by 16 bases.

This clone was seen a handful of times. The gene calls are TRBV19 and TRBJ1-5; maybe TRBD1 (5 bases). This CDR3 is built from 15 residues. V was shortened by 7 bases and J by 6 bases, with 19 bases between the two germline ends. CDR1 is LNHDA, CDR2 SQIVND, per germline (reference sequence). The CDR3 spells CASTPGGRGGQPQHF. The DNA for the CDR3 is TGTGCCAGTACCCCCGGTGGTAGGGGCGGTCAGCCCCAGCATTTT.

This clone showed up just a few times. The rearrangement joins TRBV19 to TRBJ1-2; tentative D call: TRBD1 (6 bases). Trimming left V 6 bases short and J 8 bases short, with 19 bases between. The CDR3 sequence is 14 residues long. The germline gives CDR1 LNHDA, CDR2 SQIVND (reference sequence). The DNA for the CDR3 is TGTGCCAGTAGACCCACAGGGAGAGCTGGAGGCTACACCTTC. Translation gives CASRPTGRAGGYTF.

CDR3 sequence reads: CASSVGKGPGTDTQYF. The CDR3, as DNA: TGTGCCAGCAGCGTAGGAAAGGGGCCAGGAACAGATACGCAGTATTTT. V and J are TRBV9 and TRBJ2-3, with a possible D match to TRBD1 (5 bases). CDR3 length equals 16 residues. The V and J ends lost 0 bases and 3 bases respectively, with 14 bases between them. The germline gives CDR1 SGDLS, CDR2 YYNGEE.

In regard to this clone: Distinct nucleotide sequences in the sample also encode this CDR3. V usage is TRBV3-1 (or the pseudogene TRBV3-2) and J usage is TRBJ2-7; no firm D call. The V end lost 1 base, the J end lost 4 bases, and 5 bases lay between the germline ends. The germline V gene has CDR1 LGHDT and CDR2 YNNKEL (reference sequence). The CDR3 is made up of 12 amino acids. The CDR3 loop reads CASSQVEYEQYF. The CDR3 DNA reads TGTGCCAGCAGCCAAGTTGAGTACGAGCAGTACTTC.

This chain's CDR3 is CASSVTGGGQPQHF. CDR3 bases: TGTGCCAGCAGTGTCACAGGGGGCGGCCAGCCCCAGCATTTT. V is TRBV27 and J is TRBJ1-5, with TRBD1 identical over 9 bases. This CDR3 has 14 residues. The V segment lost 5 bases and the J segment 7 bases; nucleotides outside the gene matches: 6. Germline V gives CDR1 MNHEY, CDR2 SMNVEV (reference sequence).

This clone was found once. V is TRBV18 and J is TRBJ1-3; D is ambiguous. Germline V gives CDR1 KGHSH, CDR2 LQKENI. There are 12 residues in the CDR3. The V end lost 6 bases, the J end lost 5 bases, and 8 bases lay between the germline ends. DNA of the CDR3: TGTGCCAGCTCCCCCGACAGAAACACCATATATTTT. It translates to CASSPDRNTIYF.

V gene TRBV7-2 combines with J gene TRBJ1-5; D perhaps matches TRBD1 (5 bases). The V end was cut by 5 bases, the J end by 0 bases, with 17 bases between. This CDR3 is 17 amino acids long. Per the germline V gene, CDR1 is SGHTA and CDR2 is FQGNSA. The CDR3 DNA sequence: TGTGCCAGCAGCCCCGACGTACAGGACTATAGCAATCAGCCCCAGCATTTT. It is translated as CASSPDVQDYSNQPQHF.